Following are 5 T cell receptor beta chains from one sample sequenced in a study of T cells in Graves' hyperthyroidism and ophthalmopathy. Amplification yielded TCR beta CDR3 regions, with RNA transcripts as the source. First-round RT-PCR of the TCR CDR3 relied on the HTBI primer set. Via MiXCR, TCRdb re-called the multiplex PCR reads, giving one row per CDR3 protein. The repertoire has approximately 640,000 distinct CDR3 sequences, just under 45% of them found once; the top ten carry more than 7%. The sequencing input was peripheral blood or thyroid tissue (not recorded which). These receptors all come from an adult man with Graves' disease, either hyperthyroidism or ophthalmopathy (not recorded which).

This sequence joins TRBV20-1 and TRBJ2-5; TRBD2 agrees at 13 bases. This CDR3 has 17 amino acids. Trimming at V came to 1 base and at J to 5 bases, leaving 10 bases not matched to a gene. Germline V gene data show CDR1 as DFQATT and CDR2 as SNEGSKA (reference sequence). The CDR3 sequence: CSARGDTSGGAGETQYF. The CDR3 nucleotides are TGCAGTGCTAGAGGTGATACTAGCGGGGGGGCCGGGGAGACCCAGTACTTC.

There are many counts of this clonotype. The chain links TRBV24-1 to TRBJ1-3; perhaps TRBD1 as D (5 bases). Germline V gives CDR1 KGHDR, CDR2 SFDVKD. The CDR3 spans 14 residues. V was shortened by 1 base and J by 3 bases, with 6 bases between the two germline ends. The CDR3: CATSDLGDGNTIYF. Here the CDR3 DNA reads TGTGCCACCAGTGATTTAGGGGATGGAAACACCATATATTTT.

This rearrangement joins TRBV19 to TRBJ2-3, with 8 bases lining up with TRBD2. J was trimmed by 2 bases and V by 7 bases; bases with no gene match: 5. Per the germline V gene, CDR1 is LNHDA and CDR2 is SQIVND (reference sequence). There are 14 residues in the CDR3. The chain's CDR3 is CASTPAGATDTQYF. Written as DNA, the CDR3 is TGTGCCAGTACCCCAGCGGGAGCCACAGATACGCAGTATTTT.

Turning to this clonotype: One junction end does not reproduce the germline sequence, and a read error may be involved. The chain carries TRBV7-2 and TRBJ2-2, with D possibly matching TRBD2 (5 bases). Per germline, CDR1 SGHTA and CDR2 FQGNSA. This CDR3 contains 14 residues. The CDR3 loop reads CASSPVRATGKLFF. The CDR3 DNA sequence: TGTGCCAGCAGCCCCGTGAGGGCCACCGGGAAGCTGTTTTTT.

V gene TRBV19 combines with J gene TRBJ1-6; 7 bases are a match to TRBD1. The trim removed 5 bases at V and 5 bases at J, leaving 6 bases unmatched. Germline loops: CDR1 LNHDA, CDR2 SQIVND (reference sequence). The CDR3 sequence is 15 residues long. The CDR3 DNA sequence: TGTGCCAGTAGTGCAACCGGGACAGATAATTCACCCCTCCACTTT. Protein sequence: CASSATGTDNSPLHF.